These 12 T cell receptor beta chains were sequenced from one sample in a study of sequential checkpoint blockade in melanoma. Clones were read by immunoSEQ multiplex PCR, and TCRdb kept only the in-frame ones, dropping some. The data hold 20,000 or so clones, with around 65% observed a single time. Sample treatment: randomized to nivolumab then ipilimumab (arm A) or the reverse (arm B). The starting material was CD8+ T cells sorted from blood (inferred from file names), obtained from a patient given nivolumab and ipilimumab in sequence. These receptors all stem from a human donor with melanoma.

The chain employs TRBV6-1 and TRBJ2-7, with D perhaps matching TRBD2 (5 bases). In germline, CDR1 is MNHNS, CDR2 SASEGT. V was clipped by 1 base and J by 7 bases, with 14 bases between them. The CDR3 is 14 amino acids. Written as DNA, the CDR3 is TGTGCCAGCAGTGAAGTAGGTAGCTCGGGAGAGCAGTACGTC. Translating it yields CASSEVGSSGEQYV.

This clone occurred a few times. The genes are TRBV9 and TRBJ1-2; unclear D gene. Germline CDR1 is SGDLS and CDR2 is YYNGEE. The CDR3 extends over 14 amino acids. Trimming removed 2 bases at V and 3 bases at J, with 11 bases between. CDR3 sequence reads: CASSVTRSDYGYTF. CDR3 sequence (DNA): TGTGCCAGCAGCGTCACCAGGTCGGACTATGGCTACACCTTC. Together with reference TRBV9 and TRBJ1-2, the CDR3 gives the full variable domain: DSGVTQTPKHLITATGQRVTLRCSPRSGDLSVYWYQQSLDQGLQFLIQYYNGEERAKGNILERFSAQQFPDLHSELNLSSLELGDSALYFCASSVTRSDYGYTFGSGTRLTVV.

The DNA of the CDR3 is TGTGCCAGCAGCGCCCCAGGTAGCGGCTCCTACAATGAGCAGTTCTTC. Translation gives CASSAPGSGSYNEQFF. The chain combines TRBV9 with TRBJ2-1, with a tentative D call TRBD2 (6 bases). CDR1 is SGDLS and CDR2 is YYNGEE in the germline V gene. The CDR3 loop spans 16 amino acids. Trimming left V 3 bases short and J 0 bases short, with 13 bases between.

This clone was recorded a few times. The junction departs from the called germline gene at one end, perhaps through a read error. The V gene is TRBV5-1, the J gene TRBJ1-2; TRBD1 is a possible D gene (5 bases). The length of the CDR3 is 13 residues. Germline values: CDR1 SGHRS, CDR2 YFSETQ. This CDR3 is CASSLETGVGYTF. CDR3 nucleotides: TGTGCCAGCAGCTTGGAAACGGGGGTTGGCTACACCTTC.

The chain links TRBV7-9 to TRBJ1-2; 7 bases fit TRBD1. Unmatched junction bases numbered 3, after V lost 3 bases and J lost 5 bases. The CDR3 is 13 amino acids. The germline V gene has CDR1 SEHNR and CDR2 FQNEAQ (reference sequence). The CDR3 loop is CASSLTGQYGYTF. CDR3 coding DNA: TGTGCCAGCAGCTTGACGGGACAGTATGGCTACACCTTC.

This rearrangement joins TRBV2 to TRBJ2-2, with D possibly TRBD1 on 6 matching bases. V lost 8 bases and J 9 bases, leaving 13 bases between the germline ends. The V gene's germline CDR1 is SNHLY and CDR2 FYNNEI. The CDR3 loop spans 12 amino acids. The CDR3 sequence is CASVRDKRELFF. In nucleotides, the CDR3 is TGTGCCAGCGTCCGGGACAAGAGGGAGCTGTTTTTT.

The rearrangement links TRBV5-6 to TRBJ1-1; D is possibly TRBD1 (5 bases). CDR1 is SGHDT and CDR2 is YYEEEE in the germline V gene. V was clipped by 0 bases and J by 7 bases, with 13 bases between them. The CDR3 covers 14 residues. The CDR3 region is CASSLATGVYEAFF. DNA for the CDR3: TGTGCCAGCAGCTTGGCAACGGGGGTGTATGAAGCTTTCTTT.

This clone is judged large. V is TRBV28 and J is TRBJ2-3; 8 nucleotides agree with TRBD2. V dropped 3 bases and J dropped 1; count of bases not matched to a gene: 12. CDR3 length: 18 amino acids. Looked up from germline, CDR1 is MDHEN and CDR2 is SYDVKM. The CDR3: CASSFGGASPYGTDTQYF. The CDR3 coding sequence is TGTGCCAGCAGTTTCGGGGGGGCCTCTCCTTACGGCACAGATACGCAGTATTTT.

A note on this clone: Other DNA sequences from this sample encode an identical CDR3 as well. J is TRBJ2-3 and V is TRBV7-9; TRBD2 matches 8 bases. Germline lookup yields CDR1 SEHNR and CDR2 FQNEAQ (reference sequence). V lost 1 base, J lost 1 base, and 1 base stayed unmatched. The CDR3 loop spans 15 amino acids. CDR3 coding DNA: TGTGCCAGCAGCTTAGTCGGGGGGGGCACAGATACGCAGTATTTT. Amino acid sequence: CASSLVGGGTDTQYF.

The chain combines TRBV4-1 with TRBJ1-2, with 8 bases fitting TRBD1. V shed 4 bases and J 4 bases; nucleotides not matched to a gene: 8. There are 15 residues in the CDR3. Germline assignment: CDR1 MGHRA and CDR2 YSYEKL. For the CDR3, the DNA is TGCGCCAGCAGCCCTGGACAGGGAAGCCCCTATGGCTACACCTTC. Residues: CASSPGQGSPYGYTF.

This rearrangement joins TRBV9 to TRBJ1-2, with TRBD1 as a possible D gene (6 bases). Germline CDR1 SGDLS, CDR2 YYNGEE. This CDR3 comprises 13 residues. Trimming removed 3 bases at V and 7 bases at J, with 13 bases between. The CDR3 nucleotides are TGTGCCAGCAGCGCACCCCACAGGGCTGGCTACACCTTC. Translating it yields CASSAPHRAGYTF.

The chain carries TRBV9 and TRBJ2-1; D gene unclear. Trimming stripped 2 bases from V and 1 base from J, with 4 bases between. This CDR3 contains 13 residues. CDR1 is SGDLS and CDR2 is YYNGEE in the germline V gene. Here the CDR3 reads CASSVLSYNEQFF. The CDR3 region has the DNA TGTGCCAGCAGCGTGCTATCCTACAATGAGCAGTTCTTC.